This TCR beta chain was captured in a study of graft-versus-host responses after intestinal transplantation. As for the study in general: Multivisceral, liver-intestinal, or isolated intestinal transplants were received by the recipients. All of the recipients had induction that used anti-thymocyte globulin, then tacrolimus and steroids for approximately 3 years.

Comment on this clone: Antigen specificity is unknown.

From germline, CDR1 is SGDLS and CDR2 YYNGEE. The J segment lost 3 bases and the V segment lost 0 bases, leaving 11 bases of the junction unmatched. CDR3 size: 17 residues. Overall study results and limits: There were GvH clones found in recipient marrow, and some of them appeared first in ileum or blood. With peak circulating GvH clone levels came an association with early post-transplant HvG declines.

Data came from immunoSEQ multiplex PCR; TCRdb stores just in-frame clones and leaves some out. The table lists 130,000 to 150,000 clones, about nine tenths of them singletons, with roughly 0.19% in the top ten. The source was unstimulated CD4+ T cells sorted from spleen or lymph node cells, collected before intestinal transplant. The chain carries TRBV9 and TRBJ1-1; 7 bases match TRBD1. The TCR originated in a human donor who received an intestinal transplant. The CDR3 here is CASSVDPAGGMDTEAFF. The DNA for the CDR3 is TGTGCCAGCAGCGTAGATCCGGCAGGGGGTATGGACACTGAAGCTTTCTTT.